The T cell receptor (beta chain) described here comes from a study of graft-versus-host responses after intestinal transplantation. Overall study results and limits: Graft-versus-host to host-versus-graft clonal ratios in allografts were high in patients with graft-donor T cell macrochimerism.

This clone was seen once. As yet, its antigen is unknown. Germline assignment: CDR1 LNHDA and CDR2 SQIVND (reference sequence). The germline V and J ends were trimmed by 5 bases and 9 bases, with 12 bases remaining between them. This CDR3 is 12 amino acids long. The method was immunoSEQ multiplex PCR; TCRdb's version includes in-frame clones alone and lacks a portion of them. The sample includes under 150,000 clones, about 95% of them seen just once. The rearrangement uses TRBV19 and TRBJ2-3; a weak D match, TRBD2 (5 bases). This sequence originates from a human donor who received an intestinal transplant. Sequenced material: unstimulated CD8+ T cells sorted from spleen or lymph node cells, taken before intestinal transplant. The CDR3 bases are TGTGCCAGTAGTCCCCAGCGGCCAACGCAGTATTTT. It encodes CASSPQRPTQYF.